These 30 T cell receptor beta chains came from one sample sequenced in a study of regulatory T cells in long-lasting Graves disease. To make TCR beta libraries, researchers used iRepertoire HTBI primers and Arm-PCR of CDR3 regions. TCRdb reprocessed the multiplex PCR reads via MiXCR and lists one record per CDR3 protein. This table has hundreds of thousands of distinct CDR3 sequences, less than 20% appearing once. Time point described: newly diagnosed GD, antithyroid drugs for less than 3 months. Preparation of the TCR library used RNA extracted from PBMCs. The same sample was also used in a study of T cells in Graves' hyperthyroidism and ophthalmopathy.

Specimen: peripheral blood mononuclear cells (PBMCs), collected at new diagnosis, from a patient treated with antithyroid drugs. The receptor set was obtained from a woman aged 25 to 39 with Graves disease.

CDR3 region: CASSPRVAGNTIYF. In nucleotides, the CDR3 is TGTGCCAGCAGCCCCCGGGTCGCTGGAAACACCATATATTTT. The gene calls are TRBV12-3 or TRBV12-4 and TRBJ1-3; D is unresolved. Trimming took off 6 bases at V and 2 bases at J, with 11 bases between the two ends. This CDR3 comprises 14 residues.

This clonotype occurred a few times. This rearrangement joins TRBV5-1 to TRBJ2-3; 9 nucleotides align to TRBD2. Germline V gene sequence: CDR1 SGHRS, CDR2 YFSETQ. V lost 1 base and J lost 0; bases outside the gene matches: 6. The CDR3 runs to 17 residues. The CDR3 sequence: CASSLTSGHTSTDTQYF. CDR3 bases: TGCGCCAGCAGCTTGACTAGCGGGCATACAAGCACAGATACGCAGTATTTT.

This clonotype was recorded many times. The V call is TRBV19, the J call TRBJ1-1; D uncertain. The germline V gene encodes CDR1 LNHDA and CDR2 SQIVND (reference sequence). V was clipped by 3 bases and J by 0 bases, with 14 bases between them. The CDR3 totals 16 residues. Written as DNA, the CDR3 is TGTGCCAGTAGTATCCGACCGCCAGACCTGAACACTGAAGCTTTCTTT. Amino acids: CASSIRPPDLNTEAFF.

This clonotype was seen many times. The genes are TRBV7-9 and TRBJ1-1; the D is unclear. The germline V gene has CDR1 SEHNR and CDR2 FQNEAQ (reference sequence). The ends were cut back, 2 bases at V and 7 bases at J, with 11 bases in the middle. The CDR3 consists of 13 residues. CDR3 sequence (DNA): TGTGCCAGCAGCTTAATTGGGTATAGTGAAGCTTTCTTT. Its protein product is CASSLIGYSEAFF.

This clonotype was observed at least ten times. V usage is TRBV10-3 and J usage is TRBJ1-5; D is ambiguous. The CDR3 length is 13 residues. The V and J ends lost 10 bases and 4 bases respectively, with 14 bases between them. Germline V CDR1 and CDR2: ENHRY, SYGVKD. This chain's CDR3 is CATQYESNQPQHF. The CDR3 DNA reads as TGTGCCACCCAGTATGAGTCTAATCAGCCCCAGCATTTT.

This clonotype was seen only a few times. V is TRBV6-1 and J is TRBJ1-1, with D tentatively TRBD1 (5 bases). The CDR3 consists of 19 residues. Looked up from germline, CDR1 is MNHNS and CDR2 is SASEGT. Trimming pared 1 base from V and 4 bases from J, leaving 25 bases between. CDR3: CASSEGLGVGRSGSTEAFF. CDR3 nucleotides: TGTGCCAGCAGTGAAGGACTTGGGGTTGGGCGTTCAGGGAGCACTGAAGCTTTCTTT.

There are a few counts of this clonotype. A much bigger clone sits one base away, suggesting this may be a read error. The rearrangement uses TRBV29-1 and TRBJ1-1; D unclear. Trimming took 0 bases from V and 1 from J, leaving 6 bases between them. This CDR3 region has 13 residues. Germline values: CDR1 SQVTM, CDR2 ANQGSEA. CDR3: CSVEDWRNTEAFF. The CDR3, as DNA: TGCAGCGTTGAAGATTGGCGGAACACTGAAGCTTTCTTT.

Note on this clonotype: One base away lies a much larger clone, so this may be a sequencing read error. This is likely a read error, given that the CDR3 carries no conserved phenylalanine or tryptophan at its end. J is TRBJ2-7 and V is TRBV12-5, with D possibly matching TRBD2 (8 bases). CDR1 LGHNT and CDR2 FRNRAP come from the germline V gene. The CDR3 covers 18 residues. Trimming shortened V by 0 bases and J by 5 bases, and 23 bases separated the two germline ends. The CDR3 is CASGLVQVGRGLVNEQYL. The DNA of the CDR3 is TGTGCTAGTGGTTTGGTACAGGTCGGGAGGGGGCTGGTAAACGAGCAGTACCTC.

In its sample, this clonotype was seen many times. The rearrangement joins TRBV2 to TRBJ2-7; D remains ambiguous. The CDR3 has 10 amino acids. CDR1 is SNHLY and CDR2 is FYNNEI in the germline V gene. Trimming stripped 9 bases from V and 6 bases from J, with 9 bases between. The CDR3 spells CARGKGEQYF. Here the CDR3 DNA reads TGTGCCAGGGGGAAGGGCGAGCAGTACTTC.

The rearrangement joins TRBV5-1 to TRBJ1-5, with 7 bases lining up with TRBD1. The CDR3 contains 15 residues. The germline gives CDR1 SGHRS, CDR2 YFSETQ. V shed 4 bases and J 2 bases; nucleotides not matched to a gene: 6. CDR3 sequence (DNA): TGCGCCAGCAGCCCGACAGGGAACGGCAATCAGCCCCAGCATTTT. It translates to CASSPTGNGNQPQHF.

This clonotype has at least ten counts. The chain recombines TRBV12-3 or TRBV12-4 with TRBJ1-1; weak D call: TRBD1 (5 bases). CDR3 length: 15 residues. V lost 5 bases and J lost 1, with 14 bases in between. The CDR3 DNA reads as TGTGCCAGCAGTGTAATCGGGGGGGGGAACACTGAAGCTTTCTTT. This translates into CASSVIGGGNTEAFF.

This clonotype occurred a few times. The junction departs from germline at one end; a sequencing error may be responsible. The genes are TRBV2 and TRBJ2-1; 10 bases map to TRBD2. This CDR3 has 16 residues. Per the germline V gene, CDR1 is SNHLY and CDR2 is FYNNEI. CDR3 sequence: CASSRKEGLAHNEQFF. The DNA for the CDR3 is TGCGCCAGCAGCCGAAAGGAGGGACTAGCGCACAATGAGCAGTTCTTC.

The sample holds many counts of this clonotype. The chain employs TRBV5-1 and TRBJ2-3; the D is unclear. The CDR3 consists of 13 residues. Germline-derived CDR1 and CDR2 are SGHRS and YFSETQ. V was cut by 6 bases and J by 6 bases, with 14 bases left in between. Here the CDR3 reads CASMDSLPDTQYF. Here the CDR3 DNA reads TGCGCCAGCATGGATAGCTTGCCCGATACGCAGTATTTT.

This clonotype has a count of ten or more. The chain links TRBV6-1 to TRBJ2-1; TRBD2 agrees at 7 bases. This CDR3 contains 15 residues. J lost 7 bases, V lost 5 bases, and 11 bases had no gene match. CDR1 is MNHNS and CDR2 is SASEGT in the germline V gene. The CDR3 region has the DNA TGTGCCAGCAGTAAACTAGCGCTACGGGTGAATGAGCAGTTCTTC. Its translation is CASSKLALRVNEQFF.

The chain employs TRBV19 and TRBJ2-1, with 7 bases matching TRBD2. Trimming at V came to 4 bases and at J to 9 bases, leaving 9 bases not matched to a gene. Germline assignment: CDR1 LNHDA and CDR2 SQIVND (reference sequence). CDR3 length: 14 residues. CDR3 DNA sequence: TGTGCCAGTAGTACTGGACTAGACTTCCCTGAGCAGTTCTTC. As protein: CASSTGLDFPEQFF.

The table lists this clonotype with a few counts. The chain joins TRBV19 to TRBJ1-5; a weak D match, TRBD1 (5 bases). V dropped 3 bases and J dropped 4 bases, with 13 bases sitting between them. This CDR3 is 15 amino acids long. CDR1 is LNHDA, CDR2 SQIVND, per germline (reference sequence). CDR3 protein: CASSMKEGSNQPQHF. In nucleotides, the CDR3 is TGTGCCAGTAGTATGAAGGAGGGGTCAAATCAGCCCCAGCATTTT.

This chain connects TRBV4-1 to TRBJ2-1; 7 nucleotides align to TRBD2. In germline, CDR1 is MGHRA, CDR2 YSYEKL. The CDR3 is made up of 15 amino acids. The J segment lost 9 bases and the V segment lost 3 bases, leaving 11 bases of the junction unmatched. CDR3 loop: CASSQRDLTGGEQFF. The CDR3, as DNA: TGCGCCAGCAGCCAGAGAGATTTAACGGGAGGTGAGCAGTTCTTC.

This clonotype was counted at least ten times. The chain recombines TRBV28 with TRBJ2-7; weak D call: TRBD1 (6 bases). From germline, CDR1 is MDHEN and CDR2 SYDVKM. The CDR3 totals 12 residues. V lost 7 bases and J lost 2, with 9 bases in between. The CDR3, as DNA: TGTGCCAGCACCCGACAGGCCTACGAGCAGTACTTC. This gives the protein CASTRQAYEQYF.

This clonotype was seen at least ten times. The chain has TRBV28 and TRBJ2-3; TRBD1 might be the D (5 bases). The germline V gene has CDR1 MDHEN and CDR2 SYDVKM. The CDR3 spans 13 residues. The germline V and J ends were trimmed by 6 bases and 7 bases, with 14 bases remaining between them. The CDR3 reads CASRQVGLHTQYF. CDR3 nucleotide sequence: TGTGCCAGCAGACAGGTCGGGTTACATACGCAGTATTTT.

This clonotype showed up many times. The chain combines TRBV29-1 with TRBJ1-6; 7 positions match TRBD1. The V and J ends lost 4 bases and 7 bases, in that order; junction bases with no gene match: 7. Germline loops: CDR1 SQVTM, CDR2 ANQGSEA. The CDR3 spans 14 residues. CDR3 DNA: TGCAGCGTTGTTGTTCCGGGACAGAATTCACCCCTCCACTTT. This gives the protein CSVVVPGQNSPLHF.

CDR3 sequence reads: CASTPRLAGDEKTQYF. The CDR3 region has the DNA TGTGCCAGCACCCCAAGACTAGCGGGAGATGAGAAGACCCAGTACTTC. V and J are TRBV11-2 and TRBJ2-5; 12 bases match TRBD2. The CDR3 runs to 16 residues. Germline trimming cut 7 bases from V and 6 bases from J; bases unmatched to any gene: 12. The germline CDR1 and CDR2 sequences are SGHAT and FQNNGV.

This clonotype was seen a handful of times. This rearrangement joins TRBV7-3 to TRBJ2-1; 11 nucleotides line up with TRBD2. J lost 8 bases, V lost 4 bases, and 10 bases had no gene match. The CDR3 runs 16 residues. Germline V gene data show CDR1 as SGHTA and CDR2 as FQGTGA. CDR3 sequence reads: CASSSPTSGSSYEQFF. CDR3 bases: TGTGCCAGCAGCTCCCCAACTAGCGGGAGCTCGTATGAGCAGTTCTTC. The variable domain in full, completed from reference TRBV7-3 and TRBJ2-1, reads GAGVSQTPSNKVTEKGKYVELRCDPISGHTALYWYRQSLGQGPEFLIYFQGTGAADDSGLPNDRFFAVRPEGSVSTLKIQRTERGDSAVYLCASSSPTSGSSYEQFFGPGTRLTVL.

This clonotype was seen only a few times. Here the CDR3 reads CASSPSVGGYEQYF. The CDR3 DNA sequence: TGTGCCAGCAGCCCCTCGGTAGGGGGTTACGAGCAGTACTTC. The chain carries TRBV7-6 and TRBJ2-3, with D possibly being TRBD1 (6 bases). The DNA end is more similar to TRBJ2-7, so the J call may be wrong. This CDR3 comprises 14 residues. Germline assignment: CDR1 SGHVS and CDR2 FNYEAQ.

This clonotype occurred many times. This chain links TRBV27 with TRBJ2-3; no definite D call. V lost 3 bases and J 0 bases, leaving 7 bases between the germline ends. The CDR3 sequence is 14 residues long. Looked up from germline, CDR1 is MNHEY and CDR2 is SMNVEV (reference sequence). The CDR3 DNA is TGTGCCAGCAGTTTGGCAGACAGCACAGATACGCAGTATTTT. Amino acid sequence: CASSLADSTDTQYF.

The rearrangement joins TRBV9 to TRBJ2-7; TRBD2 agrees at 8 bases. V trimming: 2 bases; J trimming: 5 bases; junction bases outside the gene matches: 3. The CDR3 extends over 13 amino acids. Per germline, CDR1 SGDLS and CDR2 YYNGEE. CDR3 DNA sequence: TGTGCCAGCAGCGTGAGCGGGGGACACGAGCAGTACTTC. Residues: CASSVSGGHEQYF.

On this clonotype: A far larger clone lies a single base away; this is likely a read error. The chain uses TRBV6-2 or TRBV6-3 and TRBJ1-1, with 7 positions matching TRBD1. The CDR3 consists of 14 residues. Germline CDR1 reads MNHEY; CDR2 reads SVGEGT. The CDR3 DNA reads TGTACCAGCAGGGGGAAGGGGCCGAACTCTGAAGCTTTCTTT. It is translated as CTSRGKGPNSEAFF.

Concerning this clonotype itself: This may be a read error: a much more frequent sequence differs by one nucleotide. V and J are TRBV20-1 and TRBJ2-5; 7 bases map to TRBD1. Trimming cost V 6 bases and J 2 bases; bases outside gene matches: 15. The CDR3 spans 16 residues. Germline values: CDR1 DFQATT, CDR2 SNEGSKA (reference sequence). This chain's CDR3 is CSANPPASRGQETQYF. CDR3 DNA sequence: TGCAGTGCGAATCCCCCAGCGAGCAGGGGGCAAGAGACCCAGTACTTC.

This clonotype was detected ten times or more. The chain carries TRBV28 and TRBJ2-1; unclear D gene. V was trimmed by 7 bases and J by 5 bases, leaving 9 bases between them. This CDR3 is built from 12 residues. Looked up from germline, CDR1 is MDHEN and CDR2 is SYDVKM. CDR3 sequence (DNA): TGTGCCAGCACCGCCTTGGACAATGAGCAGTTCTTC. Translation: CASTALDNEQFF.

This clonotype was seen more than once but under ten times. The rearrangement uses TRBV27 and TRBJ2-1; 10 nucleotides align to TRBD2. This CDR3 comprises 16 residues. From germline, CDR1 is MNHEY and CDR2 SMNVEV (reference sequence). The V gene end was trimmed by 4 bases and the J gene end by 6 bases; junction bases not matched to a gene: 9. CDR3 sequence: CASSSPGTSAFNEQFF. In DNA form, the CDR3 reads TGTGCCAGCAGTTCCCCAGGGACTAGCGCTTTCAATGAGCAGTTCTTC.

This clonotype was detected many times. This chain joins TRBV28 and TRBJ2-1, with D maybe TRBD1 (6 bases). This CDR3 comprises 14 residues. Germline CDR1 and CDR2: MDHEN and SYDVKM. Trimming removed 1 base at V and 8 bases at J, with 12 bases between. As DNA, the CDR3 is TGTGCCAGCAGTTTATCCGAACAGGGTCATGAGCAGTTCTTC. Its translation is CASSLSEQGHEQFF.